Here is one T cell receptor beta chain with its context. The antigen remains unidentified. CD45RO-CCR7+CD27+CD95- cells counted as naive CD8+ T cells. The data are from a study of CXCR3-negative and CXCR3-positive naive CD8 T cells. Points from the study as a whole: The study found that naive CXCR3-negative and CXCR3-positive cells shared TRBV-TRBJ usage, while memory cells differed. TRB CDR3s were more hydrophobic in CXCR3-positive than in CXCR3-negative naive cells.

UMI-labeled TRB cDNA libraries were prepared by 5' RACE. No DNA is given; TCRdb re-called the 5' RACE reads and lists each CDR3 protein once. The sample holds 130,000 or so distinct CDR3 sequences. The CDR3 totals 15 residues. Germline V gene data show CDR1 as SGHRS and CDR2 as YFSETQ. The rearrangement joins TRBV5-1 to TRBJ1-5; without DNA, the TCRdb call of TRBD1 cannot be checked. Sequenced input: naive CXCR3+ CD8+ T cells from blood. Subset reported: CD45RO-CCR7+CD27+CD95- naive CD8+ T cells expressing CXCR3 (TNR3+). This TCR came from a human donor in good health. Some clones in this sample may be carry-over from other donors' samples. The CDR3: CASSPGQGYNQPQHF.